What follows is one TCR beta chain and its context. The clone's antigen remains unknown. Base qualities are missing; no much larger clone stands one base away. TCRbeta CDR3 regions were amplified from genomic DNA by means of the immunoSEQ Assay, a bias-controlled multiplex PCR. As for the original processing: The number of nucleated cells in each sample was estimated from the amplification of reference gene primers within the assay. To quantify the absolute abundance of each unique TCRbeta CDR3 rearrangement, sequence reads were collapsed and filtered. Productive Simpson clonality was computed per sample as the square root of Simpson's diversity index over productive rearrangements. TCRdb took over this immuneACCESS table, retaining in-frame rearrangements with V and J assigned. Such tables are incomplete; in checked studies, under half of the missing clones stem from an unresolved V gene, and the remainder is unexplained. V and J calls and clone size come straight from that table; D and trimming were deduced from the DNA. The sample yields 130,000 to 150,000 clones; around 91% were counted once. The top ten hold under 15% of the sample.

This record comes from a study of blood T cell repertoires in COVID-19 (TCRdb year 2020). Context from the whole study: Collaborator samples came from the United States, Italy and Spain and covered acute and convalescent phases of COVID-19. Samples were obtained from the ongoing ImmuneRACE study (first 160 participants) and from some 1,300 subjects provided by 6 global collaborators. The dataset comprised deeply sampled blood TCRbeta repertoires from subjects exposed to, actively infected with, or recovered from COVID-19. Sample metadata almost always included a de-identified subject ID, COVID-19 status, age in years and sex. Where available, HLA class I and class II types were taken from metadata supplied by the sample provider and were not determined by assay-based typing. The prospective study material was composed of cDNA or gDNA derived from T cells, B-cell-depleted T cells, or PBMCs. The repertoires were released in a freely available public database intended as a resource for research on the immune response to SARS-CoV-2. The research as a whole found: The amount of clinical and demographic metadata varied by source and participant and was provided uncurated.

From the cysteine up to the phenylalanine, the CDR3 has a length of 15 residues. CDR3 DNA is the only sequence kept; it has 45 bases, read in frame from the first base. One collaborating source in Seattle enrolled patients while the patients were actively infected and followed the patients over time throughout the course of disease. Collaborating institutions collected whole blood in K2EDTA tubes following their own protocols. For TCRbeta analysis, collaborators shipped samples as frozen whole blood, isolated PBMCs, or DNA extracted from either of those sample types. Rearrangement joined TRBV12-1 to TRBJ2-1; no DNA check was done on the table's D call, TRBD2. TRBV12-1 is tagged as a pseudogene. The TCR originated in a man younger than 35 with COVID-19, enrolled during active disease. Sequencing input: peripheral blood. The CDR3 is CASSPLSSGSNEQFF. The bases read TGTGCCAGCAGCCCGCTCTCTAGCGGGAGCAATGAGCAGTTCTTC.